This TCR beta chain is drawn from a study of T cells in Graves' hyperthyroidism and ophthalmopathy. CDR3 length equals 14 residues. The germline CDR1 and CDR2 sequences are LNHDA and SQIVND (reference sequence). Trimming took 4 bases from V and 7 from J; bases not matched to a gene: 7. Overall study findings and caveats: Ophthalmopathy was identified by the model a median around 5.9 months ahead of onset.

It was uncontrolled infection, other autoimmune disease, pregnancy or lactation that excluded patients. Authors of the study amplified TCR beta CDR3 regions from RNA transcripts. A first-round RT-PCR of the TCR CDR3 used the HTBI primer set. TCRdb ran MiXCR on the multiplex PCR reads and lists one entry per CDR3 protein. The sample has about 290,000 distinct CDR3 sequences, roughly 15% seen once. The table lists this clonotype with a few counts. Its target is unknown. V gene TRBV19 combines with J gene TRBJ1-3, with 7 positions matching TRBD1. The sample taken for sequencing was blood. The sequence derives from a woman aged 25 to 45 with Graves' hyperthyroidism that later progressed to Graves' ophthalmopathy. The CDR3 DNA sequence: TGTGCCAGTAGTACAGGGGGAATCGGGAACACCATATATTTT. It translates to CASSTGGIGNTIYF.